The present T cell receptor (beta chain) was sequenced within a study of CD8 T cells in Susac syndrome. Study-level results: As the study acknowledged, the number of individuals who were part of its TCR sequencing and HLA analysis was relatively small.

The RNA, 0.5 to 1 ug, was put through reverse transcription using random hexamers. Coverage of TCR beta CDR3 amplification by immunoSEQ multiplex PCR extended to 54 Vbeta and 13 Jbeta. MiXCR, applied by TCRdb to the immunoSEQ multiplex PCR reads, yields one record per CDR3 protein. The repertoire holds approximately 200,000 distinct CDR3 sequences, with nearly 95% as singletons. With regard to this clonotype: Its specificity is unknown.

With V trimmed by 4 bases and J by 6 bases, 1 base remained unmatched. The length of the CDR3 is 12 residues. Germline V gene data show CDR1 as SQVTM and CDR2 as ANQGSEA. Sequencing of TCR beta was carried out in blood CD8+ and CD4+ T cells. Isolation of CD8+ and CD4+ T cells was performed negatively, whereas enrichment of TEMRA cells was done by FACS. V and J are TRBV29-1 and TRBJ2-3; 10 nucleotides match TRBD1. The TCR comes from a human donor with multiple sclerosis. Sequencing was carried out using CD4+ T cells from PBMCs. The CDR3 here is CSVGGQGDTQYF. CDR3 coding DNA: TGCAGCGTTGGGGGACAGGGGGATACGCAGTATTTT.